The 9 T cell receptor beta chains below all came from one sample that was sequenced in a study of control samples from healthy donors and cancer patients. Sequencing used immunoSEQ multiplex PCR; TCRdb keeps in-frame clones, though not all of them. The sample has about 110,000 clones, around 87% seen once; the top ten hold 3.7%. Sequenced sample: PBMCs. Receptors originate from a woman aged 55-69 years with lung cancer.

The chain's CDR3 is CASSSPTETDTQYF. The CDR3 DNA reads as TGTGCCAGCAGCTCTCCTACGGAAACAGATACGCAGTATTTT. This chain connects TRBV11-2 to TRBJ2-3, with D unclear. The CDR3 extends over 14 amino acids. Trimming removed 4 bases at V and 3 bases at J, with 11 bases between. Germline V CDR1 and CDR2: SGHAT, FQNNGV.

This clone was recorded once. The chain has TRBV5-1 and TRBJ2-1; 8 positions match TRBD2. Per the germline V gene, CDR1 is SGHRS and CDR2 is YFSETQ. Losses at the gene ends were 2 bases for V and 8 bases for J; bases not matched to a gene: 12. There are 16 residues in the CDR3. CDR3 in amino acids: CASSFGGAGAVYEQFF. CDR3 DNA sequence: TGCGCCAGCAGCTTTGGAGGAGCGGGAGCGGTCTATGAGCAGTTCTTC.

CDR3 sequence: CASSKRQGDGYTF. For the CDR3, the DNA is TGTGCCAGTAGTAAACGACAGGGGGATGGCTACACCTTC. The rearrangement joins TRBV19 to TRBJ1-2; 9 nucleotides match TRBD1. Germline V gene lookup returns CDR1 LNHDA and CDR2 SQIVND (reference sequence). The CDR3 runs 13 residues. Trimming removed 4 bases from V and 6 bases from J; junction bases left unmatched: 3.

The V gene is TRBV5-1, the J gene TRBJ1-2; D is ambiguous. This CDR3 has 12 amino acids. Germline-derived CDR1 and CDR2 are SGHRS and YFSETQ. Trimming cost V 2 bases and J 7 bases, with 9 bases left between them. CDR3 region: CASSLEGFGYTF. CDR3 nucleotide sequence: TGCGCCAGCAGCTTAGAGGGTTTTGGCTACACCTTC.

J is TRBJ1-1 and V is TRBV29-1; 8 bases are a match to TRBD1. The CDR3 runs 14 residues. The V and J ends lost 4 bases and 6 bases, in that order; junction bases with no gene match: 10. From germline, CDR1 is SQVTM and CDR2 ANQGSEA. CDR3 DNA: TGCAGCGTTGCCTCGGACAGGGCCAACGCTGAAGCTTTCTTT. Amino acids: CSVASDRANAEAFF.

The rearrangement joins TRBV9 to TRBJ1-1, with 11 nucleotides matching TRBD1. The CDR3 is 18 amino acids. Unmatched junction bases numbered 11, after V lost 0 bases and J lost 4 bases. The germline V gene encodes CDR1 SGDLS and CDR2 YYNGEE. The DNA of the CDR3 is TGTGCCAGCAGCGTAGTTGGCTCGGGACAGGGGGTTGGCACTGAAGCTTTCTTT. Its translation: CASSVVGSGQGVGTEAFF.

The CDR3 nucleotides are TGTGCCAGCAGGACAGGGAGAAACTATGGCTACACCTTC. Amino acid sequence: CASRTGRNYGYTF. The V call is TRBV27, the J call TRBJ1-2; 7 positions match TRBD1. Germline V gene data show CDR1 as MNHEY and CDR2 as SMNVEV (reference sequence). Losses at the gene ends were 6 bases for V and 2 bases for J; bases not matched to a gene: 3. This CDR3 is 13 amino acids long.

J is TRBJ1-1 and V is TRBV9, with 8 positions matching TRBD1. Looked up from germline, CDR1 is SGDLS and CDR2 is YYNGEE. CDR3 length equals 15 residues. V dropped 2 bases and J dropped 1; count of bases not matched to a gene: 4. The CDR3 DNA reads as TGTGCCAGCAGCGTGACAGGGGCTAGGAACACTGAAGCTTTCTTT. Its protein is CASSVTGARNTEAFF.

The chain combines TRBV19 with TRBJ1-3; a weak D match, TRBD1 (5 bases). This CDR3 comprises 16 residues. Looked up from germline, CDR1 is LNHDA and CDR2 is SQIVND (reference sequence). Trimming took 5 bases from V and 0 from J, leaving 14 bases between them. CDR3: CASSGGGATSGNTIYF. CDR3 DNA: TGTGCCAGTAGTGGTGGCGGGGCCACCTCTGGAAACACCATATATTTT.